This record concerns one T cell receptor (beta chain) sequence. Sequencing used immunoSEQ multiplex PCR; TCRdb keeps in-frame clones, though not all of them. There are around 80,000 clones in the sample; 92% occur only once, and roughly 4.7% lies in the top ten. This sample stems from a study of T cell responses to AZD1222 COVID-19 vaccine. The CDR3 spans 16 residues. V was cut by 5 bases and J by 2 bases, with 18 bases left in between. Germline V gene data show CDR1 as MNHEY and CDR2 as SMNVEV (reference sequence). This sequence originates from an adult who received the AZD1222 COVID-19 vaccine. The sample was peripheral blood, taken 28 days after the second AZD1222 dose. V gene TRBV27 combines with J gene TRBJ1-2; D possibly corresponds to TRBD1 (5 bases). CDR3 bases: TGTGCCAGCAGTACTATCGGCCGGGACGGAAACTATGGCTACACCTTC. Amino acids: CASSTIGRDGNYGYTF.